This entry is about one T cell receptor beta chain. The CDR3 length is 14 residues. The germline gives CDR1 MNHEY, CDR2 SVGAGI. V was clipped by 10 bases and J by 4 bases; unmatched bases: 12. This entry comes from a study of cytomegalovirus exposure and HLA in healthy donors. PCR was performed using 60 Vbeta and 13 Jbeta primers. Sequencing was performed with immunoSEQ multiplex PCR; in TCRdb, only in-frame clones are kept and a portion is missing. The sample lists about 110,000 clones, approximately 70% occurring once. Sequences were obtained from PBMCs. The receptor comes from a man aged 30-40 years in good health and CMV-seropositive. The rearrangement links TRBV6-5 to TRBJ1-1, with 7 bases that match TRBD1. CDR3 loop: CATFAATGATEAFF. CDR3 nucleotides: TGTGCCACCTTTGCTGCTACAGGGGCCACTGAAGCTTTCTTT.